What follows are 20 T cell receptor beta chains derived from one specimen sequenced in a study of control samples from healthy donors and cancer patients (dated by TCRdb to about 2020). The library came from the immunoSEQ multiplex PCR assay. TCRdb provides this immuneACCESS table in a form limited to in-frame rearrangements. Some clones are lacking; in checked studies, under half of them reflect an unresolved V gene, and why the rest are absent is not known. The sample table holds 150,000 or so clones, of which 92% were seen once. The ten largest clones add up to 4.5% to 7% of the sample. Sequences were obtained from blood. These receptors were obtained from a man aged 18 to 35 in good health.

The chain couples TRBV19 to TRBJ1-3; 7 bases fit TRBD1. The CDR3 loop spans 15 amino acids. CDR1 and CDR2 from the germline V gene are LNHDA and SQIVND (reference sequence). J gave up 4 bases and V 8 bases, and 11 bases lay outside the gene matches. The CDR3 coding sequence is TGTGCCAGTTGTAACCGACAGGGTCTGGGAAACACCATATATTTT. This encodes CASCNRQGLGNTIYF.

This chain joins TRBV6-5 and TRBJ1-2; D might be TRBD1 (6 bases). Germline CDR1 reads MNHEY; CDR2 reads SVGAGI. CDR3 length equals 15 residues. Between the trimmed V and J ends, which lost 7 bases and 8 bases, there was a span of 23 bases. In nucleotides, the CDR3 is TGTGCCAGCAAGGGGGAGGGTGGGGTCTGGCGAGGCTACACCTTC. This gives the protein CASKGEGGVWRGYTF.

The rearrangement links TRBV7-6 to TRBJ1-1; the D is unclear. With 5 bases removed from V and 4 bases from J, the gap between germline ends came to 17 bases. The germline CDR1 and CDR2 sequences are SGHVS and FNYEAQ. The CDR3 extends over 15 amino acids. CDR3 region: CASSAGRGTGTEAFF. The CDR3 DNA is TGTGCCAGCAGCGCCGGGCGGGGAACGGGCACTGAAGCTTTCTTT. The full variable domain, completed using reference TRBV7-6 and TRBJ1-1, is GAGVSQSPRYKVTKRGQDVALRCDPISGHVSLYWYRQALGQGPEFLTYFNYEAQQDKSGLPNDRFSAERPEGSISTLTIQRTEQRDSAMYRCASSAGRGTGTEAFFGQGTRLTVV.

J is TRBJ1-6 and V is TRBV3-1 (or the pseudogene TRBV3-2), with 8 bases aligning to TRBD1. Trimming removed 4 bases from V and 4 bases from J; junction bases left unmatched: 0. The CDR3 runs to 14 residues. CDR1 and CDR2 (germline): LGHDT, YNNKEL (reference sequence). The CDR3 coding sequence is TGTGCCAGCAGCCGGACAGGGTATAATTCACCCCTCCACTTT. It is translated as CASSRTGYNSPLHF.

The rearrangement joins TRBV18 to TRBJ2-1; 8 bases align to TRBD1. Germline CDR1 reads KGHSH; CDR2 reads LQKENI. V gave up 2 bases and J gave up 9 bases; unmatched junction bases: 6. This CDR3 has 14 residues. This CDR3 is CASSPSRGPGEQFF. CDR3 sequence (DNA): TGTGCCAGCTCACCATCCAGGGGGCCGGGTGAGCAGTTCTTC.

DNA for the CDR3: TGCGCCAGCAGTGAGTCGGGGAGGATCTATGGCTACACCTTC. Residues: CASSESGRIYGYTF. The rearrangement links TRBV10-2 to TRBJ1-2, with no clear D. CDR1 and CDR2 (germline): WSHSY, SAAADI. The CDR3 covers 14 residues. The germline V and J ends were trimmed by 0 bases and 4 bases, with 9 bases remaining between them.

The gene calls are TRBV5-1 and TRBJ2-7; D assignment may be TRBD1 or TRBD2 (6 bases each). This CDR3 region has 16 residues. Germline V gene data show CDR1 as SGHRS and CDR2 as YFSETQ. V was trimmed by 0 bases and J by 2 bases, leaving 15 bases between them. CDR3 sequence reads: CASSLASGAMTYEQYF. For the CDR3, the DNA is TGCGCCAGCAGCTTGGCCTCGGGGGCGATGACCTACGAGCAGTACTTC.

The V call is TRBV7-6, the J call TRBJ2-7; D is uncertain. Trimming took 0 bases from V and 6 from J, leaving 9 bases between them. From germline, CDR1 is SGHVS and CDR2 FNYEAQ. The CDR3 loop spans 13 amino acids. This chain's CDR3 is CASSLAQWGEQYF. CDR3 bases: TGTGCCAGCAGCTTAGCGCAGTGGGGCGAGCAGTACTTC.

This chain links TRBV11-2 with TRBJ1-3; 8 bases fit TRBD1. CDR1 is SGHAT and CDR2 is FQNNGV in the germline V gene. The ends lost 5 bases at V and 4 bases at J; junction bases unmatched: 4. This CDR3 is 14 amino acids long. CDR3 amino acids: CASSLRQGGNTIYF. CDR3 sequence (DNA): TGTGCCAGCAGCCTTAGACAGGGGGGAAACACCATATATTTT.

The chain joins TRBV6-4 to TRBJ1-4; D might be TRBD1 (5 bases). The CDR3 contains 11 residues. Germline-derived CDR1 and CDR2 are MRHNA and SNTAGT. The CDR3 loop reads CVGGTNEKLFF. CDR3 nucleotides: TGTGTCGGGGGGACTAATGAAAAACTGTTTTTT.

The genes are TRBV2 and TRBJ1-3, with D possibly being TRBD1 (5 bases). This CDR3 comprises 15 residues. The germline CDR1 and CDR2 sequences are SNHLY and FYNNEI. V shed 6 bases and J shed 1 base, with 13 bases lying between them. CDR3 amino acids: CASSLMGGSGNTIYF. The DNA for the CDR3 is TGTGCCAGCAGCCTGATGGGGGGGTCTGGAAACACCATATATTTT. The full variable domain, its missing parts supplied by reference TRBV2 and TRBJ1-3, is EPEVTQTPSHQVTQMGQEVILRCVPISNHLYFYWYRQILGQKVEFLVSFYNNEISEKSEIFDDQFSVERPDGSNFTLKIRSTKLEDSAMYFCASSLMGGSGNTIYFGEGSWLTVV.

The rearrangement links TRBV28 to TRBJ1-1; 8 bases agree with TRBD1. J gave up 4 bases and V 2 bases, and 3 bases lay outside the gene matches. CDR1 is MDHEN, CDR2 SYDVKM, per germline. This CDR3 is built from 14 residues. CDR3 sequence reads: CASSLSTGGTEAFF. The CDR3 DNA follows: TGTGCCAGCAGTTTAAGCACAGGGGGCACTGAAGCTTTCTTT.

The rearrangement links TRBV11-2 to TRBJ2-3; D ambiguous. Germline-derived CDR1 and CDR2 are SGHAT and FQNNGV. CDR3 length equals 13 residues. V was cut by 3 bases and J by 2 bases, with 6 bases left in between. CDR3 bases: TGTGCCAGCAGCTTCAGATTCACAGATACGCAGTATTTT. This gives the protein CASSFRFTDTQYF. The full variable domain, its missing parts supplied by reference TRBV11-2 and TRBJ2-3, is EAGVAQSPRYKIIEKRQSVAFWCNPISGHATLYWYQQILGQGPKLLIQFQNNGVVDDSQLPKDRFSAERLKGVDSTLKIQPAKLEDSAVYLCASSFRFTDTQYFGPGTRLTVL.

The chain employs TRBV3-1 (or the pseudogene TRBV3-2) and TRBJ1-2; D unclear. Trimming cost V 0 bases and J 7 bases, with 6 bases left between them. CDR3 length: 12 residues. Germline V gene sequence: CDR1 LGHDT, CDR2 YNNKEL (reference sequence). The CDR3 reads CASSQDLGGYTF. As DNA, the CDR3 is TGTGCCAGCAGCCAAGATCTGGGTGGCTACACCTTC.

This chain links TRBV9 with TRBJ2-7; 9 bases line up with TRBD2. V lost 0 bases, J lost 4 bases, and 8 bases stayed unmatched. This CDR3 is built from 16 residues. Looked up from germline, CDR1 is SGDLS and CDR2 is YYNGEE. CDR3 DNA sequence: TGTGCCAGCAGCGTAGGAACCGGACTAGCGTATTACGAGCAGTACTTC. Residues: CASSVGTGLAYYEQYF.

V gene TRBV11-2 combines with J gene TRBJ2-1, with D possibly TRBD1 on 6 matching bases. V was pared by 6 bases and J by 8 bases, with 14 bases between. Germline CDR1 SGHAT, CDR2 FQNNGV. The CDR3 is made up of 13 amino acids. CDR3 amino acids: CASSYDRSDEQFF. Here the CDR3 DNA reads TGTGCCAGCAGTTACGACAGGTCCGATGAGCAGTTCTTC.

The chain is built from TRBV6-6 and TRBJ1-4; D is perhaps TRBD1 (5 bases). V lost 6 bases and J lost 8, with 16 bases in between. CDR1 is MNHNY and CDR2 is SVGAGI in the germline V gene (reference sequence). CDR3 length: 14 amino acids. DNA of the CDR3: TGTGCCAGCAGATTCGGGGCTTCAGAAGAAAAACTGTTTTTT. Translating gives CASRFGASEEKLFF.

The chain is built from TRBV4-1 and TRBJ1-1; TRBD1 matches 7 bases. Germline values: CDR1 MGHRA, CDR2 YSYEKL. J gave up 6 bases and V 2 bases, and 6 bases lay outside the gene matches. The CDR3 runs to 14 residues. CDR3 bases: TGCGCCAGCAGCCAACAGGGGGTTACTGCTGAAGCTTTCTTT. Protein sequence: CASSQQGVTAEAFF.

This rearrangement joins TRBV5-1 to TRBJ1-1; weak D call: TRBD1 (5 bases). Trimming left V 0 bases short and J 5 bases short, with 14 bases between. Germline CDR1 is SGHRS and CDR2 is YFSETQ. The CDR3 has 15 residues. CDR3 DNA sequence: TGCGCCAGCAGCTTGGGCGGCACCGAGGGGACTGAAGCTTTCTTT. It codes for CASSLGGTEGTEAFF. The full variable domain, its missing parts supplied by reference TRBV5-1 and TRBJ1-1, is KAGVTQTPRYLIKTRGQQVTLSCSPISGHRSVSWYQQTPGQGLQFLFEYFSETQRNKGNFPGRFSGRQFSNSRSEMNVSTLELGDSALYLCASSLGGTEGTEAFFGQGTRLTVV.

The chain joins TRBV2 to TRBJ2-7; D gene unclear. The CDR3 covers 14 residues. Trimming removed 0 bases from V and 2 bases from J, with 8 bases in between. In germline, CDR1 is SNHLY, CDR2 FYNNEI. The CDR3 nucleotides read TGTGCCAGCAGTGAAGCGCTTCGAGCCTACGAGCAGTACTTC. Residues: CASSEALRAYEQYF.